This T cell receptor beta chain comes out of a study of T cells in Graves' hyperthyroidism and ophthalmopathy. This clonotype was seen at least ten times. Its antigen is as yet unknown. Notes on the study in general: Also found in blood were most expanded thyroid clonotypes above 0.001.

TCR beta CDR3 regions were amplified from RNA. Initially, a first-round RT-PCR of the TCR CDR3 employed the HTBI primer set. TCRdb recomputed calls from the multiplex PCR reads with MiXCR, one row per CDR3 protein. Among under 400,000 distinct CDR3 sequences listed, about 13% were seen once. The CDR3 sequence is 16 residues long. The V and J ends lost 4 bases and 0 bases, in that order; junction bases with no gene match: 5. Germline V gene lookup returns CDR1 MNHNS and CDR2 SASEGT. Sequencing used blood. This clonotype originated in a young woman with Graves' hyperthyroidism. This chain links TRBV6-1 with TRBJ1-5, with TRBD1 identical over 8 bases. Here the CDR3 reads CASSGNRGVSNQPQHF. CDR3 DNA sequence: TGTGCCAGCAGTGGGAACAGGGGGGTTAGCAATCAGCCCCAGCATTTT.